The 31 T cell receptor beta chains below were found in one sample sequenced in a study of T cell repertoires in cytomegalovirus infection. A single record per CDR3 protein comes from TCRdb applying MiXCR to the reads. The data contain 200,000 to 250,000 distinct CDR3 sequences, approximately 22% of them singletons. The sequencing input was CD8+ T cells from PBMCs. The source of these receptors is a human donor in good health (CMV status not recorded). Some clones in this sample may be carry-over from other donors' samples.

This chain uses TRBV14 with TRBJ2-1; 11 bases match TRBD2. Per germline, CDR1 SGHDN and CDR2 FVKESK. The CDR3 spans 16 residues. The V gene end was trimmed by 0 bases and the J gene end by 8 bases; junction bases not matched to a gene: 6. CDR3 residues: CASSQDSSGGFHEQFF. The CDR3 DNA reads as TGTGCCAGCAGCCAAGATTCTAGCGGGGGGTTTCATGAGCAGTTCTTC.

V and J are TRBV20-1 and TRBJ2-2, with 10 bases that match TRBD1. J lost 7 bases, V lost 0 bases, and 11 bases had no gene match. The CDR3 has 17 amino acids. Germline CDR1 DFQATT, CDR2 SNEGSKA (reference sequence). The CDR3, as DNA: TGCAGTGCTAGAGATCTTTTAGGACAGGGGGGAGTCGGGGAGCTGTTTTTT. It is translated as CSARDLLGQGGVGELFF.

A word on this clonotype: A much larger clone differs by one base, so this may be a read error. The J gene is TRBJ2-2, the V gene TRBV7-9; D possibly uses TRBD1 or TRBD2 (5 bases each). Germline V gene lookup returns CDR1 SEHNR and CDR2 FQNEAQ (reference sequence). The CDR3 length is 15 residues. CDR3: CASWGSLSGLGELYF. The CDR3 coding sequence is TGTGCCAGCTGGGGCTCCCTCTCAGGGCTCGGGGAGCTGTATTTT.

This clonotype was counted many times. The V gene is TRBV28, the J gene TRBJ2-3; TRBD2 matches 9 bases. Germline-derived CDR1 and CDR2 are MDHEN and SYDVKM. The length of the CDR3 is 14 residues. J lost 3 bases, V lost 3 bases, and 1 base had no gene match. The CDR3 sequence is CASSFLAGTDTQYF. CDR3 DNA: TGTGCCAGCAGTTTCCTAGCGGGGACAGATACGCAGTATTTT.

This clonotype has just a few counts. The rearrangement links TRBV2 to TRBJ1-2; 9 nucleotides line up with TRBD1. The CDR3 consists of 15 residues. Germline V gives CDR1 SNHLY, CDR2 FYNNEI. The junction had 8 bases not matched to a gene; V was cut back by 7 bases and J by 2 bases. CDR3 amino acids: CASKLTTGGNYGYTF. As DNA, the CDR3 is TGTGCCAGCAAGCTAACCACAGGGGGCAACTATGGCTACACCTTC.

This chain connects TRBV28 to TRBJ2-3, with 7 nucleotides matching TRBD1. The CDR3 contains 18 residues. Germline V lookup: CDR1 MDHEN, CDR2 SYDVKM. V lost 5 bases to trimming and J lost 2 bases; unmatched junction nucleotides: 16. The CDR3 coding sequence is TGTGCCAGCAGTCCAATACCGGGGACAGTCAGACACACAGATACGCAGTATTTT. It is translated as CASSPIPGTVRHTDTQYF.

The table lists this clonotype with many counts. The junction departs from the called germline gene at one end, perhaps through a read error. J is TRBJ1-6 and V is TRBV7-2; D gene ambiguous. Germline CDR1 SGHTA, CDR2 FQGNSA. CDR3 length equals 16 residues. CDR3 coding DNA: TGTGCCAGCAGGAGATATGAGGATTTCTATACTTCACCCCTCCACTTT. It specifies CASRRYEDFYTSPLHF.

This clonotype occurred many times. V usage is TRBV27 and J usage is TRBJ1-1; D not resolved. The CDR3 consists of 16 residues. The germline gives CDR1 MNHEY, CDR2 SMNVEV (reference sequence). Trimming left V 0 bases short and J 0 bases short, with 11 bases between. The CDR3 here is CASSLSGQAVNTEAFF. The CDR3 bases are TGTGCCAGCAGTTTATCAGGGCAAGCCGTGAACACTGAAGCTTTCTTT.

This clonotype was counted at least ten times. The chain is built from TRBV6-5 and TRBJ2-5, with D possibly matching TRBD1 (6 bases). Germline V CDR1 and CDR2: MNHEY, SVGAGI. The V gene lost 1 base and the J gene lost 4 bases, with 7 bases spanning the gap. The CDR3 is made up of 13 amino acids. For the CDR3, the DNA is TGTGCCAGCAGTTACTTAGGGGGAGAGACCCAGTACTTC. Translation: CASSYLGGETQYF.

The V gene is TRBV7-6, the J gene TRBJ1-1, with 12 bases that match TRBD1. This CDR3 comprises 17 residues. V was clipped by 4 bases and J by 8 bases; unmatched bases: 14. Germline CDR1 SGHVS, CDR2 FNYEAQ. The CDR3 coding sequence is TGTGCCAGCAGCTCGGGACAGGGGGCAACTAGGCGGGCCGAAGCTTTCTTT. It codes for CASSSGQGATRRAEAFF.

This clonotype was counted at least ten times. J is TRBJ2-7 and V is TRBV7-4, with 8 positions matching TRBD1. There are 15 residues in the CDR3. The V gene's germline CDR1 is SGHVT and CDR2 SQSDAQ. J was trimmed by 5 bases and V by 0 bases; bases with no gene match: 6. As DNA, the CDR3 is TGTGCCAGCAGCTTAGCGCTCCAGGGGGCGCACGAGCAGTACTTC. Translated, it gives CASSLALQGAHEQYF.

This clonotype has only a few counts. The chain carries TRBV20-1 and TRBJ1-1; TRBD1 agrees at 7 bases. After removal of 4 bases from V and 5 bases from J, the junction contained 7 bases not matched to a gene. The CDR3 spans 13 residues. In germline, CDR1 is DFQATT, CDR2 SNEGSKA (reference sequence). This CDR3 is CSATQGRGTEAFF. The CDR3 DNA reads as TGCAGTGCTACACAGGGGAGAGGTACTGAAGCTTTCTTT.

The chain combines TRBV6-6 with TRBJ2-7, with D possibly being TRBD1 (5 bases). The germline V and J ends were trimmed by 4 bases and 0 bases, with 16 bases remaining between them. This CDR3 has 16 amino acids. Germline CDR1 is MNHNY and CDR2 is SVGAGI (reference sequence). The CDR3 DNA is TGTGCCAGCAGTTTGGGGCCACTCCCGGGCTCCTACGAGCAGTACTTC. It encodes CASSLGPLPGSYEQYF.

The CDR3 reads CASSLGQGIFYEQYF. In DNA, the CDR3 is TGCGCCAGCAGCTTGGGACAGGGAATATTCTACGAGCAGTACTTC. This chain connects TRBV5-1 to TRBJ2-7; TRBD1 matches 7 bases. Germline assignment: CDR1 SGHRS and CDR2 YFSETQ. The CDR3 covers 15 residues. The V segment lost 0 bases and the J segment 3 bases; nucleotides outside the gene matches: 6.

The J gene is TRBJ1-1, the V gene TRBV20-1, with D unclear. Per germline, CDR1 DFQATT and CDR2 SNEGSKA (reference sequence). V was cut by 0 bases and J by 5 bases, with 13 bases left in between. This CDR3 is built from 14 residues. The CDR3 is CSARDRNGGTEAFF. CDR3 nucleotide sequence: TGCAGTGCTAGAGATAGGAACGGTGGGACTGAAGCTTTCTTT.

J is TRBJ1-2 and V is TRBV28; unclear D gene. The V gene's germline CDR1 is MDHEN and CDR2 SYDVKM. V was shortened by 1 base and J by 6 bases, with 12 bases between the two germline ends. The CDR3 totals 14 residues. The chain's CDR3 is CASSLYGGSDGYTF. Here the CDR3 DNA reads TGTGCCAGCAGTTTATATGGCGGTTCGGATGGCTACACCTTC.

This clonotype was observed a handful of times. Written as DNA, the CDR3 is TGTGCCAGCAGCTTGGGCTGGACACCCCAGGATGAAAAACTGTTTTTT. The encoded protein is CASSLGWTPQDEKLFF. This rearrangement joins TRBV11-2 to TRBJ1-4; TRBD1 is a possible D gene (5 bases). The CDR3 runs 16 residues. The V gene's germline CDR1 is SGHAT and CDR2 FQNNGV. Trimming shortened V by 3 bases and J by 6 bases, and 17 bases separated the two germline ends.

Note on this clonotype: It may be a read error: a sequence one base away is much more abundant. DNA of the CDR3: TGCGCCAGCAGCCAAGCGGGGCGCAAGCAGTACTTC. Protein: CASSQAGRKQYF. V is TRBV4-1 and J is TRBJ2-7; the D gene could be TRBD1 or TRBD2 (5 bases each). Per the germline V gene, CDR1 is MGHRA and CDR2 is YSYEKL. This CDR3 comprises 12 residues. Deletions cut 1 base from V and 8 bases from J, with 9 bases between.

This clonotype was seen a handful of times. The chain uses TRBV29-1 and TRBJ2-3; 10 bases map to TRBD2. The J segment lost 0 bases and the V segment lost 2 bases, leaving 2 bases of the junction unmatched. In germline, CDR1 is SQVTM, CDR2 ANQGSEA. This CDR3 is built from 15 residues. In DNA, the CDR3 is TGCAGCGTTGAAAAGGGACTAGCGAGCACAGATACGCAGTATTTT. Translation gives CSVEKGLASTDTQYF.

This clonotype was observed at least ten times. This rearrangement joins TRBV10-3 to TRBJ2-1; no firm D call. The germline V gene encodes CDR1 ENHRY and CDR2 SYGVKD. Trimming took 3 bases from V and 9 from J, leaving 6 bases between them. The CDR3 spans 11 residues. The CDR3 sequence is CAISEGPEQFF. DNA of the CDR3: TGTGCCATCAGTGAAGGTCCTGAGCAGTTCTTC.

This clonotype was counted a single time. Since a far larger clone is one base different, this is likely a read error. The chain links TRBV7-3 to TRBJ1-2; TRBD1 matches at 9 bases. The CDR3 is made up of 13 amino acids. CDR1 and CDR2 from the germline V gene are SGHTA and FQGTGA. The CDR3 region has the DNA TGTACCAGCAGCTTGGGACAGGGCTATGGCTACACCTTC. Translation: CTSSLGQGYGYTF.

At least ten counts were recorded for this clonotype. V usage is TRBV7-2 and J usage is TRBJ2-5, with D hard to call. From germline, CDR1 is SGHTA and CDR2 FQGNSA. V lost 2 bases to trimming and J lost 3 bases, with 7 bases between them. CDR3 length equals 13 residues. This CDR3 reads CASSLNWKETQYF. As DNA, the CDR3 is TGTGCCAGCAGCTTAAACTGGAAAGAGACCCAGTACTTC.

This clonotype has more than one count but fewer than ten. CDR3 in DNA: TGCAGCGTTCTGACAGGGTCGGGCACCGGGGAGCTGTTTTTT. Translating gives CSVLTGSGTGELFF. J is TRBJ2-2 and V is TRBV29-1; TRBD1 aligns across 7 bases. This CDR3 has 14 amino acids. Germline CDR1 and CDR2: SQVTM and ANQGSEA. V lost 5 bases to trimming and J lost 4 bases; unmatched junction nucleotides: 7.

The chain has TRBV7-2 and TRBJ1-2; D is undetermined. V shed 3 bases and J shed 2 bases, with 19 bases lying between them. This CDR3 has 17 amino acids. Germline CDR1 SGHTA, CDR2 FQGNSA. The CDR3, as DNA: TGTGCCAGCAGCTTCGAACCGGGTGGCGGGTACAACTATGGCTACACCTTC. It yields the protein CASSFEPGGGYNYGYTF.

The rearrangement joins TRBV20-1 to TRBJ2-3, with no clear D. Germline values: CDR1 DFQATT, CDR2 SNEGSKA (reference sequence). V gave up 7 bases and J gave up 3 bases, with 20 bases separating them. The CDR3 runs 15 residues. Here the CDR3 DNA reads TGCAGTGTGGTAGCTGAGCGTCCCGTAACAGATACGCAGTATTTT. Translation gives CSVVAERPVTDTQYF.

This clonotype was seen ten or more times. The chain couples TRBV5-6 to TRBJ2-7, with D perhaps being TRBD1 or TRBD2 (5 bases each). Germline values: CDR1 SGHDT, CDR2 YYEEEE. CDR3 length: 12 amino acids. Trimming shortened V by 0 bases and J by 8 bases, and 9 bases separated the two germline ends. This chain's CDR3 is CASSLDRRKQYF. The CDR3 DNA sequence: TGTGCCAGCAGCTTGGACAGGAGGAAGCAGTACTTC.

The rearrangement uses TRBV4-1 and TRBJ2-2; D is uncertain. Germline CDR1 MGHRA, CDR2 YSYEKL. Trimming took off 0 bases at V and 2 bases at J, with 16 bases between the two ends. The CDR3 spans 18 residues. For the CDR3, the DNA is TGCGCCAGCAGCCAAGACTTGGGCGTCCAGAGTAACACCGGGGAGCTGTTTTTT. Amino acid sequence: CASSQDLGVQSNTGELFF.

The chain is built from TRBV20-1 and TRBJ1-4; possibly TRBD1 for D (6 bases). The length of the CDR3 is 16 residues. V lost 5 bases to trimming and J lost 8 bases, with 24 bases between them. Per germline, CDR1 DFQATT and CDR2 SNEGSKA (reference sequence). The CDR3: CSARITRDPQGEKLFF. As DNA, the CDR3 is TGCAGTGCTCGCATAACCAGGGACCCCCAGGGGGAAAAACTGTTTTTT.

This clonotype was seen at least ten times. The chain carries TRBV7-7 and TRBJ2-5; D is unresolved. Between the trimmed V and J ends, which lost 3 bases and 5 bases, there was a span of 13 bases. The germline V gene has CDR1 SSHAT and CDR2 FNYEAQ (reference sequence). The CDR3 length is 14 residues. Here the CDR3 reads CASSFGPGEETQYF. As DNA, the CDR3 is TGTGCCAGCAGCTTCGGGCCTGGCGAGGAGACCCAGTACTTC.

The CDR3 DNA follows: TGTGCCAGCAGCGTAGACGGGATCAACGAGCAGTACTTC. It codes for CASSVDGINEQYF. The chain couples TRBV9 to TRBJ2-7, with a tentative D call TRBD2 (5 bases). Germline lookup yields CDR1 SGDLS and CDR2 YYNGEE. V was clipped by 0 bases and J by 5 bases, with 9 bases between them. CDR3 length equals 13 residues.

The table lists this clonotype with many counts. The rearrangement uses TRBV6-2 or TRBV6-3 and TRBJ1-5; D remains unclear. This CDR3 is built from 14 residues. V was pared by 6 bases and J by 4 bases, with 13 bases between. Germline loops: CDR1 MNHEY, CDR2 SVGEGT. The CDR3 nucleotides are TGTGCCAGCAGCCTTGTAGGGATAAATCAGCCCCAGCATTTT. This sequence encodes CASSLVGINQPQHF.